This T cell receptor (beta chain) is from a study of cytomegalovirus exposure and HLA in healthy donors (dated by TCRdb to 2017 to 2019). Regarding the complete study: An earlier analysis of approximately 600 of the donors reported roughly 300 Gb of sequence data and some 120 million unique TCR beta sequences from some 180 million T cells. Approximately 300 gigabases of sequencing data and around 85 million unique TCR sequences made up an early release that covered 640 HLA-typed donors. Of the 350 to 450 genotyped donors, 81% were placed in the genetic ancestry cluster associated with self-reported Caucasian donors. The study aimed to test whether cataloging public T cell receptors could reveal signatures of past pathogen exposure. The study used immunosequencing to profile the T cell repertoires of 670 or so subjects and linked those repertoires to cytomegalovirus serostatus. In addition to the first cohort of 666 subjects, a separate validation cohort of under 150 different subjects was used. To predict cytomegalovirus infection status, the study brought together high-throughput TCR immunosequencing, statistical association of individual TCRs with disease status, and machine learning. To study patterns of TCR occurrence, a later analysis re-analyzed previously published TCR beta repertoires from 650 to 750 donors and added high-resolution HLA genotyping. The later analysis used no new phenotypic data to find candidate immune exposures, relying instead on TCR beta sequences and their occurrence across donors. An earlier analysis of some 600 of the donors applied high-throughput TCR beta sequencing to assess whether each TCR beta V gene segment acted as functional or pseudogenic. Donor age, sex, ethnicity and CMV serostatus were compiled alongside the repertoire data. Genome-wide SNP genotypes for about 55% of the roughly 670 donors were used in a later genetic analysis, which treated that subset as a discovery cohort. All discovery cohort repertoires had been generated on a single sequencing platform. HLA typing included class I and class II loci at four-digit resolution. The number of typed donors differed by locus: roughly 629-640 for A, B, C, DRB1 and DQB1; approximately 520 for DQA1; 600 to 610 for DPA1; and about 450 for DPB1. A handful of DR-DQ haplotypes were treated as single units for association and clustering because of strong linkage in the cohort. Among about 390 genotyped donors of the cohort, an average of approximately 240,000 unique TCR beta nucleotide sequences were sequenced per donor, around 18% of them non-productive. Broader findings and caveats from the paper: A later genetic analysis associated a missense DCLRE1C variant with V-gene and J-gene trimming of TCR beta chains, and an independent cohort replicated the association. Specific HLA alleles were associated with roughly 16,000 TCR beta sequences at a false discovery rate of 0.05 in a later analysis. Broadly in line with IMGT annotations, most TCR beta V segments showed up in productive rearrangements about 87% or about 30% of the time in an earlier analysis of a few hundred of the donors. Immune exposure information for the cohort was limited to CMV serostatus. Because HLA typing was missing for some donors at each locus, association tests included only the typed subset. The classifier was reported to diagnose cytomegalovirus status with high specificity and sensitivity in both the original and validation cohorts. A total of around 150 TCR beta chains were listed by the study as associated with cytomegalovirus. A cluster of highly shared sequence variants was judged likely to be a technical artifact of the sequencing pipeline. According to a later analysis, most CMV-associated TCR beta chains appeared to be HLA-restricted, and the HLA associations seemed to be driven largely by CMV exposure. Only TCR beta chains were sequenced in this cohort, and the absence of alpha or paired-chain data limited detectable features. In a later analysis, HLA-associated TCR beta chains were found to be more clonally expanded and to have lower generation probabilities than equally common non-associated chains. The presence/absence analyses assumed that sequencing depth was roughly uniform across donors, and that assumption may not be true. Some IMGT-functional V segments, including TRBV6-2 and TRBV6-3, could not be distinguished by the 87-base-pair reads and were therefore excluded. Compared with the approximately 600-donor mean, donors in an Asian-associated ancestry cluster had fewer N-insertions in productive TCRs, according to a later genetic analysis. A later analysis found that TCR association rates varied across HLA loci, with DRB1 alleles showing the most associated TCRs and HLA-C alleles the fewest. Across donors, most TCR sequences were observed very rarely, whereas some public TCRs were present in many individuals. A further reported finding was that TCR beta sequences accurately predicted the HLA-A and HLA-B alleles for most subjects in the first cohort. The authors suggested that the approach could potentially be extended to other disease states and immunological phenotypes. Because counts were too low, 15 or so rarely observed V segments, including chromosome 9 orphons, were excluded from the earlier analysis of 587 of the donors. Correlated functional status among segregating V segments might be attributable to linkage disequilibrium, but an unknown experimental factor could not be ruled out. When HLA alleles, especially DR and DQ, strongly co-occurred, TCR associations were difficult to assign to individual alleles. A few of the identified cytomegalovirus-associated TCR beta chains were confirmed in vitro to be specific for cytomegalovirus antigens. In a later analysis, several top co-occurrence clusters were reported to appear linked to parvovirus B19, influenza, CMV and Epstein-Barr virus.

The library was built by means of the immunoSEQ multiplex PCR assay. A mixture of 60 forward primers for TCR Vbeta segments and 13 reverse primers for TCR Jbeta segments was used in the multiplex PCR. Amplification of the CDR3 region of rearranged TCR beta genes was performed with a multiplex PCR assay on genomic DNA. On the Illumina HiSeq System, the amplified TCR beta libraries were sequenced as 87-base-pair reads. The original pipeline was this. In a later analysis, 70 million to 95 million unique TCR beta chains were counted across the 500 to 850 repertoires, and roughly 9.9 million of these chains were shared by at least two donors. To remove PCR and sequencing errors, raw reads were error-corrected and collapsed into unique sequences using a nearest-neighbor algorithm that merged closely related sequences. To assign V, D and J gene segments, CDR3 sequences were aligned to IMGT reference sequences. For a sequence to be retained, a match of at least six nucleotides was required to both a V gene segment and a J gene segment. A rearrangement was called productive if the CDR3 had no stop codons and remained in frame with V and J, and every other rearrangement was called non-productive. CDR3 was defined by IMGT convention, running from the second conserved V-encoded cysteine to the conserved J-encoded phenylalanine. Sequences without an unambiguous match to a single V gene segment were excluded from the earlier analysis of almost 600 of the donors. In an earlier analysis of a few hundred of the donors, V segments were called functional above 56.7% productive rearrangements and were called segregating when the between-donor standard deviation exceeded 5%. A statistical classification framework was developed to diagnose cytomegalovirus status using the catalog of TCR beta chain sequences. A later analysis assigned V and J genes by comparing TCR nucleotide sequences with IMGT/GENE-DB human TR gene sequences. Using the TCRdist pipeline, a later analysis assigned CDR3 sequences along with most-parsimonious VDJ recombination scenarios. In a later analysis, each TCR beta chain was defined by its CDR3 amino acid sequence together with its V-gene family, and reads without a unique V-gene family were excluded. In a later analysis, 450 to 600 highly shared, low-generation-probability nucleotide sequences were removed to address suspected cross-contamination and a sequencing artifact. For each public chain, a later analysis derived a clonal expansion index from normalized ranks of inferred template counts within each repertoire. A later analysis computed generation probabilities with a VDJ recombination model fitted to out-of-frame rearrangements, and checked the results against IGoR. In a later analysis, hypergeometric tests were used to score TCR-TCR, TCR-HLA and TCR-CMV co-occurrence, with a repertoire-size bias correction applied to TCR pairs. False discovery rates were estimated in a later analysis by permuting HLA or CMV assignments 20 times. A later analysis grouped co-occurring TCRs with DBSCAN, adding TCRdist sequence similarity when clustering within HLA-allele-positive subsets. Repertoires with fewer than 30,000 or more than 120,000 public chains were left out of co-occurrence clustering, as were five repertoires with anomalous nucleotide sharing. Entries here come from immuneACCESS through TCRdb and include only in-frame sequences with V and J called. Some clones fail to appear in such tables; in the studies checked, an unresolved V gene covers under half of the shortfall, and the cause of the remainder is unknown. V and J calls and clone size are copied from that table; D and trimming were computed from the DNA. This sample holds about 210,000 clones; roughly 84% were observed only once. The ten largest clones take up approximately 0.24% of the sample.

V is cut by 0 bases and J by 0 bases, and the space between the germline ends is 10 bases. From the cysteine up to the phenylalanine, the CDR3 has a length of 17 residues. Only CDR3 DNA is held: 51 bases, read in frame from base 1. Reading the germline V gene gives CDR1 SGHRS and CDR2 YFSETQ. With regard to this clone: There is no known antigen for this receptor. Within one base of it there is no much larger clone, and no base qualities were kept.

In total, more than 500 healthy bone marrow donors made up the cohort. At the time of sampling, every cohort member was nominally healthy, though immune exposures that went unrecorded were likely present. The donor was CMV seronegative and belonged to the group of 352 seronegative cohort members. Every donor gave a peripheral blood sample, and the peripheral blood mononuclear cells from that sample were used for TCR beta sequencing. Genomic DNA was extracted from the blood cell samples with the Qiagen DNeasy Blood Extraction Kit. The rearrangement joined TRBV5-1 to TRBJ2-6; tentative D gene TRBD1, with 6 bases matching. The material sequenced was PBMCs. The TCR sequence derives from a girl aged 2-10 years in good health and CMV-seronegative. The CDR3 reads as follows: CASSLDWGPSGANVLTF. The nucleotide sequence is TGCGCCAGCAGCTTGGACTGGGGGCCCTCTGGGGCCAACGTCCTGACTTTC.